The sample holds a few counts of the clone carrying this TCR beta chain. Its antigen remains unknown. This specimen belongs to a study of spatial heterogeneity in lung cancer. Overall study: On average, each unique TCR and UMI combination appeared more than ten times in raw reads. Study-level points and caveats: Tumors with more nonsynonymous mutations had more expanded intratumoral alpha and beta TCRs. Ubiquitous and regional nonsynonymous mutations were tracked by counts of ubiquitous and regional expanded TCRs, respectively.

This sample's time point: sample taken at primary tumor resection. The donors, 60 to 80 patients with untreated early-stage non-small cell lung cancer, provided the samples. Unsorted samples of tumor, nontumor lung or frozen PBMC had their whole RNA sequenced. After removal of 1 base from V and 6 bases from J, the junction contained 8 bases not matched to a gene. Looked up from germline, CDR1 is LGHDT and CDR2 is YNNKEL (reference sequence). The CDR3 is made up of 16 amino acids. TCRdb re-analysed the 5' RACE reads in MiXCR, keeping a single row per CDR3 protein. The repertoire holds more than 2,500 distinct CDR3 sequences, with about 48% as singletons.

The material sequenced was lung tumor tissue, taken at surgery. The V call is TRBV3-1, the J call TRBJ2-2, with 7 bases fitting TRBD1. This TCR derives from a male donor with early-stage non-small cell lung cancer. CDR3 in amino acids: CASSQGQGSFSGELFF. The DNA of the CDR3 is TGTGCCAGCAGCCAAGGACAGGGTAGTTTCTCCGGGGAGCTGTTTTTT.